The subject of this entry is one TCR beta chain. Its antigen is not known. This entry belongs to a study of shared clonotypes between healthy human individuals. Study details: Ranging from 18 to 49 in age, donors were two women and three men. Used for every donor were three CD4 naive, three CD4 memory, two CD8 naive and one CD8 memory plate. Study-level findings and limits: When naive CD4 clonotypes were compared across a few donors, about 5% were shared.

Germline V gene data show CDR1 as LNHDA and CDR2 as SQIVND (reference sequence). The CDR3 has 14 amino acids. Trimming shortened V by 6 bases and J by 7 bases, and 13 bases separated the two germline ends. Assay: immunoSEQ multiplex PCR; the TCRdb copy retains only in-frame clones and omits some. Of approximately 180,000 clones listed, over 80% are singletons. The V and J genes are TRBV19 and TRBJ1-6; the D is unclear. The sequence was obtained from a woman aged 30 to 39 in good health. The sequenced sample consisted of naive CD4+ T cells sorted from blood. Subset meaning: CD45RA+ positively selected. The CDR3 DNA reads TGTGCCAGTAGCTTCGAGGGTTGGAATTCACCCCTCCACTTT. This gives the protein CASSFEGWNSPLHF.